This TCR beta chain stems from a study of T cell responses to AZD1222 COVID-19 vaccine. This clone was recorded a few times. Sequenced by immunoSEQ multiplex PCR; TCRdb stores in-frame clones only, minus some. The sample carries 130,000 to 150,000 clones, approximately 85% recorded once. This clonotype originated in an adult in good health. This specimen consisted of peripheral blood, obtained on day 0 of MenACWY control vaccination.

CDR3 region: CASSIVDRGVYQPQHF. The CDR3 DNA follows: TGTGCCAGTAGTATAGTGGATAGGGGGGTCTATCAGCCCCAGCATTTT. This rearrangement joins TRBV19 to TRBJ1-5; maybe TRBD1 (6 bases). The CDR3 spans 16 residues. CDR1 is LNHDA, CDR2 SQIVND, per germline (reference sequence). Trimming pared 1 base from V and 5 bases from J, leaving 15 bases between.